This TCR beta chain was identified during a study of T cells expressing NK-cell markers. Across the study: TCR beta repertoires came from sorted CD3+CD56+NKG2C+, CD3+CD56+NKG2C- and CD3+CD56-NKG2C+ T cells. The study's findings and limits: The CD3+CD56-NKG2C+ fraction was also led by these clonotypes in a few donors. As a fraction of CD8+ T cells, dominant NKG2C+ clonotypes reached about 1.0-7.5% in a handful of donors.

Germline values: CDR1 LNHDA, CDR2 SQIVND (reference sequence). The CDR3 extends over 14 amino acids. It was by 5'RACE template switching with UMIs that TCR beta cDNA was made. TCRdb re-called the 5' RACE reads and shows each CDR3 protein once, DNA omitted. In total, the table holds 150,000 to 180,000 distinct CDR3 sequences. To note about this clonotype: No antigen is known for it.

The receptor was isolated from a woman aged 45 to 65 in good health. V usage is TRBV19 and J usage is TRBJ1-1; TCRdb names TRBD1, which stays unverified in the absence of DNA. Input material: blood T cells: a sorted CD56 or NKG2C T cell subset, CD4+ or CD8+ T cells, or bulk PBMC T cells (not recorded which). The CDR3 reads CASSIPGGSTEAFF.